The TCR beta chain described here comes from a study of blood T cell repertoires in COVID-19. For the study at large: The origin of the acute and convalescent COVID-19 samples was the United States, Italy and Spain.

The CDR3 has 18 amino acids. Germline V lookup: CDR1 SEHNR, CDR2 FQNEAQ (reference sequence). V shed 3 bases, J shed 6 bases, and the junction held 17 bases outside the gene matches. Original data processing: Amplified reference gene primers provided the basis for estimating nucleated cell counts. Assay used: immunoSEQ multiplex PCR; TCRdb lists only in-frame clones, some missing. Clone size and the V and J calls come from that table; the DNA yielded D and trimming. Of about 160,000 clones listed, around four fifths are singletons. This clonotype was obtained from a woman of 80 years or more with acute or convalescent COVID-19. Sequenced: peripheral blood. V is TRBV7-9 and J is TRBJ1-2; 9 nucleotides match TRBD1. CDR3 amino acids: CASSFDRTGTGPRDGYTF. CDR3 bases: TGTGCCAGCAGCTTTGACCGGACCGGGACAGGGCCTCGCGATGGCTACACCTTC.